A selection of T cell receptor beta chains follows, all from one sample in a study of blood T cell repertoires in COVID-19. Only in-frame clones appear in the TCRdb table, and some are missing; sequencing was by immunoSEQ multiplex PCR. The data show 200,000 to 250,000 clones, about nine tenths seen once. Sequenced input: peripheral blood. The receptor source for this set is a woman aged 55-70 years with acute or convalescent COVID-19. The CDR3 runs from the conserved cysteine through the conserved F or W. Each record gives: V gene, clone size, J gene, D gene, CDR3 DNA, CDR3 protein. The D gene is left open where the match is weak. The listing skips clone size in some rows; elsewhere it reads once, few, many or a size class.

v_gene: TRBV9; abundance: -; j_gene: TRBJ1-1; d_gene: TRBD1; CDR3nt: TGTGCCAGCAGCGTAGTCAGGGGGTCGGGCACTGAAGCTTTCTTT; CDR3aa: CASSVVRGSGTEAFF
v_gene: TRBV7-2; abundance: -; j_gene: TRBJ2-1; d_gene: TRBD2; CDR3nt: TGTGCCAGCAGCATCCGTCCGCGCGGGACTAGCTCCTACAATGAGCAGTTCTTC; CDR3aa: CASSIRPRGTSSYNEQFF
v_gene: TRBV28; abundance: -; j_gene: TRBJ2-1; d_gene: -; CDR3nt: TGTGCCAGCAGTTTACTCGGCGGGAAGGCGGGGAATGAGCAGTTCTTC; CDR3aa: CASSLLGGKAGNEQFF
v_gene: TRBV11-2; abundance: -; j_gene: TRBJ2-1; d_gene: TRBD2; CDR3nt: TGTGCCAGCAGCTTAAGAGTAGCGGGAGGGCCTGAGCAGTTCTTC; CDR3aa: CASSLRVAGGPEQFF
v_gene: TRBV10-2; abundance: -; j_gene: TRBJ2-6; d_gene: -; CDR3nt: TGCGCCAGCAGTGTCACAGGGGCCAACGTCCTGACTTTC; CDR3aa: CASSVTGANVLTF
v_gene: TRBV19; abundance: -; j_gene: TRBJ1-1; d_gene: -; CDR3nt: TGTGCCAGTAGTACGAAGACCACCGGGACACCAACTGAAGCTTTCTTT; CDR3aa: CASSTKTTGTPTEAFF
v_gene: TRBV6-2/TRBV6-3; abundance: once; j_gene: TRBJ2-7; d_gene: TRBD2; CDR3nt: TGTGCCAGCAGCCCTGGACTAGCGGGATCCCCTTACGAGCAGTACTTC; CDR3aa: CASSPGLAGSPYEQYF
v_gene: TRBV6-5; abundance: once; j_gene: TRBJ1-4; d_gene: -; CDR3nt: TGTGCCAGCAGCTCGCCCAAAGGGGATGAAAAACTGTTTTTT; CDR3aa: CASSSPKGDEKLFF
v_gene: TRBV28; abundance: -; j_gene: TRBJ2-5; d_gene: TRBD2; CDR3nt: TGTGCCAGCAGTTTCCGGACTAGCGGTCGGGAGACCCAGTACTTC; CDR3aa: CASSFRTSGRETQYF
v_gene: TRBV15; abundance: -; j_gene: TRBJ1-5; d_gene: -; CDR3nt: TGTGCCACCAGCCCATGGGGCAGTTTTAGCAATCAGCCCCAGCATTTT; CDR3aa: CATSPWGSFSNQPQHF
v_gene: TRBV24-1; abundance: -; j_gene: TRBJ1-2; d_gene: TRBD1; CDR3nt: TGTGCCACCAGTGACCAGGGACAGGGCTATGGCTACACCTTC; CDR3aa: CATSDQGQGYGYTF
v_gene: TRBV11-2; abundance: -; j_gene: TRBJ1-1; d_gene: -; CDR3nt: TGTGCCAGCAGCTTAGGGGCGAGGAACACTGAAGCTTTCTTT; CDR3aa: CASSLGARNTEAFF
v_gene: TRBV19; abundance: once; j_gene: TRBJ2-1; d_gene: TRBD2; CDR3nt: TGTGCCAGTAGTACTAGCGGGAGGCTCGGTGAGCAGTTCTTC; CDR3aa: CASSTSGRLGEQFF
v_gene: TRBV19; abundance: few; j_gene: TRBJ2-2; d_gene: -; CDR3nt: TGTGCCAGTACCACTAAGTTCAGGGCGGTTACCGGGGAGCTGTTTTTT; CDR3aa: CASTTKFRAVTGELFF
v_gene: TRBV6-5; abundance: -; j_gene: TRBJ1-5; d_gene: -; CDR3nt: TGTGCCAGCAGACGACACGGTAGCAATCAGCCCCAGCATTTT; CDR3aa: CASRRHGSNQPQHF
v_gene: TRBV9; abundance: -; j_gene: TRBJ1-1; d_gene: TRBD1; CDR3nt: TGTGCCAGCAGCGCCGGACAGGGTCAGAACACTGAAGCTTTCTTT; CDR3aa: CASSAGQGQNTEAFF
v_gene: TRBV7-6; abundance: -; j_gene: TRBJ2-2; d_gene: -; CDR3nt: TGTGCCAGCAGCCCCAGGGCCGGGGAGCTGTTTTTT; CDR3aa: CASSPRAGELFF
v_gene: TRBV14; abundance: -; j_gene: TRBJ1-2; d_gene: -; CDR3nt: TGTGCCAGCAGGCCTACTTCTAACTATGGCTACACCTTC; CDR3aa: CASRPTSNYGYTF
v_gene: TRBV19; abundance: -; j_gene: TRBJ2-2; d_gene: TRBD1; CDR3nt: TGTGCCAGTAGTGGGACAGGGGGTTCGACCGGGGAGCTGTTTTTT; CDR3aa: CASSGTGGSTGELFF
v_gene: TRBV7-8; abundance: -; j_gene: TRBJ1-1; d_gene: -; CDR3nt: TGTGCCAGCAGCTTAGGTCCCGGGTACACTGAAGCTTTCTTT; CDR3aa: CASSLGPGYTEAFF
v_gene: TRBV5-1; abundance: -; j_gene: TRBJ2-2; d_gene: TRBD2; CDR3nt: TGCGCCAGCAGCTTAGGACTAGCGAACACCGGGGAGCTGTTTTTT; CDR3aa: CASSLGLANTGELFF
v_gene: TRBV5-1; abundance: -; j_gene: TRBJ2-3; d_gene: TRBD2; CDR3nt: TGCGCCAGCAGCTTCGGGACTAGTAGGCGCACAGATACGCAGTATTTT; CDR3aa: CASSFGTSRRTDTQYF
v_gene: TRBV29-1; abundance: -; j_gene: TRBJ2-3; d_gene: -; CDR3nt: TGCAGCGTTGAAAGCAGCACAGATACGCAGTATTTT; CDR3aa: CSVESSTDTQYF
v_gene: TRBV5-1; abundance: -; j_gene: TRBJ2-1; d_gene: TRBD1; CDR3nt: TGCGCCAGCAGCCGGCAGGGGGCCAATGAGCAGTTCTTC; CDR3aa: CASSRQGANEQFF
v_gene: TRBV5-1; abundance: -; j_gene: TRBJ2-5; d_gene: -; CDR3nt: TGCGCCAGCAGCCCCGGGTCGGGGTTCCAAGAGACCCAGTACTTC; CDR3aa: CASSPGSGFQETQYF
v_gene: TRBV19; abundance: -; j_gene: TRBJ2-1; d_gene: -; CDR3nt: TGTGCCAGTAGTATACTAGGGGGGAGGGCCACCAATGAGCAGTTCTTC; CDR3aa: CASSILGGRATNEQFF
v_gene: TRBV6-6; abundance: -; j_gene: TRBJ2-7; d_gene: -; CDR3nt: TGTGCCAGCAGTTACACAGGGGGGGTTTCCTACGAGCAGTACTTC; CDR3aa: CASSYTGGVSYEQYF
v_gene: TRBV19; abundance: -; j_gene: TRBJ2-2; d_gene: -; CDR3nt: TGTGCCAGTAGTATTATGGGGAGAGACACCGGGGAGCTGTTTTTT; CDR3aa: CASSIMGRDTGELFF
v_gene: TRBV19; abundance: -; j_gene: TRBJ2-7; d_gene: TRBD1; CDR3nt: TGTGCCAGTAGTAAGGGACAGCCCTACGAGCAGTACTTC; CDR3aa: CASSKGQPYEQYF
v_gene: TRBV5-1; abundance: -; j_gene: TRBJ1-2; d_gene: -; CDR3nt: TGCGCCAGCGCTCGAGGTACGGGTGGCTACACCTTC; CDR3aa: CASARGTGGYTF
v_gene: TRBV9; abundance: -; j_gene: TRBJ2-3; d_gene: TRBD2; CDR3nt: TGTGCCAGCAGCGTAGGCCGCGCGGGGGGGCCAGATACGCAGTATTTT; CDR3aa: CASSVGRAGGPDTQYF
v_gene: TRBV4-2; abundance: -; j_gene: TRBJ2-7; d_gene: -; CDR3nt: TGTGCCAGCAGCCAAGAGGTCAACAGGGACTACGAGCAGTACTTC; CDR3aa: CASSQEVNRDYEQYF
v_gene: TRBV5-1; abundance: -; j_gene: TRBJ1-3; d_gene: -; CDR3nt: TGCGCCAGCAGCTTGGCGCAGGGTGCAGGAAACACCATATATTTT; CDR3aa: CASSLAQGAGNTIYF
v_gene: TRBV20-1; abundance: -; j_gene: TRBJ1-2; d_gene: -; CDR3nt: TGCAGTGTTCGGTTTAACTATGGCTACACCTTC; CDR3aa: CSVRFNYGYTF
v_gene: TRBV5-4; abundance: -; j_gene: TRBJ2-5; d_gene: -; CDR3nt: TGTGCCAGCAGCTTGGATGGCAGGCAAGAGACCCAGTACTTC; CDR3aa: CASSLDGRQETQYF
v_gene: TRBV7-2; abundance: -; j_gene: TRBJ2-2; d_gene: TRBD2; CDR3nt: TGTGCCAGCAGCTTAGATTGGGCTAGCGGGGCGAACGGGGAGCTGTTTTTT; CDR3aa: CASSLDWASGANGELFF
v_gene: TRBV28; abundance: -; j_gene: TRBJ1-3; d_gene: TRBD1; CDR3nt: TGTGCCAGCAGTCCCCCCCAGGGGGCGGGGGGAAACACCATATATTTT; CDR3aa: CASSPPQGAGGNTIYF
v_gene: TRBV7-2; abundance: few; j_gene: TRBJ1-6; d_gene: -; CDR3nt: TGTGCCAGCAGCCCCCGGTTGCGGGGGGCGAATTCACCCCTCCACTTT; CDR3aa: CASSPRLRGANSPLHF
v_gene: TRBV19; abundance: -; j_gene: TRBJ1-6; d_gene: -; CDR3nt: TGTGCCAGTAGTATTCAAAGGGGTGGGTCACCCCTCCACTTT; CDR3aa: CASSIQRGGSPLHF
v_gene: TRBV7-9; abundance: -; j_gene: TRBJ2-2; d_gene: TRBD1; CDR3nt: TGTGCCAGCAGCTTAGGCAGGGGGCGCGGAACGAACACCGGGGAGCTGTTTTTT; CDR3aa: CASSLGRGRGTNTGELFF
v_gene: TRBV28; abundance: -; j_gene: TRBJ1-5; d_gene: -; CDR3nt: TGTGCCAGCAGTGTGGACACGAATCAGCCCCAGCATTTT; CDR3aa: CASSVDTNQPQHF
v_gene: TRBV5-4; abundance: -; j_gene: TRBJ2-2; d_gene: TRBD1; CDR3nt: TGTGCCAGCAGCTCCGAGGTGTCAGGGGGCCCCACCGGGGAGCTGTTTTTT; CDR3aa: CASSSEVSGGPTGELFF
v_gene: TRBV29-1; abundance: few; j_gene: TRBJ2-1; d_gene: TRBD1; CDR3nt: TGCAGCGTTGAGTTGGACAGGGGCCCTATAGGTGAGCAGTTCTTC; CDR3aa: CSVELDRGPIGEQFF
v_gene: TRBV4-3; abundance: -; j_gene: TRBJ2-3; d_gene: TRBD2; CDR3nt: TGCGCCAGCAGCCAAGGTTGGACTAGCGGAGCCTCAGATACGCAGTATTTT; CDR3aa: CASSQGWTSGASDTQYF
v_gene: TRBV9; abundance: -; j_gene: TRBJ2-1; d_gene: -; CDR3nt: TGTGCCAGCAGCGTAGTAGGTGAGGGAGTCGAGCAGTTCTTC; CDR3aa: CASSVVGEGVEQFF
v_gene: TRBV5-1; abundance: once; j_gene: TRBJ1-2; d_gene: TRBD1; CDR3nt: TGCGCCAGCAGCACGACAGGGGGAGGAAGCTATGGCTACACCTTC; CDR3aa: CASSTTGGGSYGYTF
v_gene: TRBV29-1; abundance: -; j_gene: TRBJ2-1; d_gene: TRBD2; CDR3nt: TGCAGCGTTGGTAGCGGGAGGACCAATGAGCAGTTCTTC; CDR3aa: CSVGSGRTNEQFF
v_gene: TRBV19; abundance: -; j_gene: TRBJ2-3; d_gene: TRBD2; CDR3nt: TGTGCCAGTAGTAGAAGCGGGAACACAGATACGCAGTATTTT; CDR3aa: CASSRSGNTDTQYF
v_gene: TRBV4-1; abundance: -; j_gene: TRBJ1-3; d_gene: -; CDR3nt: TGCGCGACAGCAGAACGCTCTGGAAACACCATATATTTT; CDR3aa: CATAERSGNTIYF
v_gene: TRBV11-2; abundance: few; j_gene: TRBJ1-2; d_gene: TRBD1; CDR3nt: TGTGCCAGCCGGACAGGGGAAGGTGGCTACACCTTC; CDR3aa: CASRTGEGGYTF
v_gene: TRBV7-2; abundance: -; j_gene: TRBJ2-7; d_gene: TRBD2; CDR3nt: TGTGCCAGCAGCTCCCCCGGGACTAGCGGTTACGAGCAGTACTTC; CDR3aa: CASSSPGTSGYEQYF
v_gene: TRBV29-1; abundance: once; j_gene: TRBJ2-1; d_gene: TRBD2; CDR3nt: TGCAGCGATAGCGGGAGTGGGGATGAGCAGTTCTTC; CDR3aa: CSDSGSGDEQFF
v_gene: TRBV28; abundance: -; j_gene: TRBJ1-2; d_gene: -; CDR3nt: TGTGCCAGCAGTTTAGCGGGCTATGGCTACACCTTC; CDR3aa: CASSLAGYGYTF
v_gene: TRBV12-3/TRBV12-4; abundance: -; j_gene: TRBJ2-3; d_gene: -; CDR3nt: TGTGCCAGCAGCTCGGGGGGCCCAGATACGCAGTATTTT; CDR3aa: CASSSGGPDTQYF
v_gene: TRBV27; abundance: -; j_gene: TRBJ1-1; d_gene: TRBD1; CDR3nt: TGTGCCAGCAGACTACTACAGGGGGCGAACACTGAAGCTTTCTTT; CDR3aa: CASRLLQGANTEAFF
v_gene: TRBV7-9; abundance: -; j_gene: TRBJ2-1; d_gene: TRBD1; CDR3nt: TGTGCCAGCAGCCCGGGACAGGGGTACAATGAGCAGTTCTTC; CDR3aa: CASSPGQGYNEQFF
v_gene: TRBV30; abundance: -; j_gene: TRBJ2-7; d_gene: -; CDR3nt: TGTGCCTGGGGCACAATAAAGGGTGGAGCGGGCGAGCAGTACTTC; CDR3aa: CAWGTIKGGAGEQYF
v_gene: TRBV6-6; abundance: -; j_gene: TRBJ2-1; d_gene: TRBD1; CDR3nt: TGTGCCAGCAGTCTTCTAGGCGGACCAGGGGGCGCCTACAATGAGCAGTTCTTC; CDR3aa: CASSLLGGPGGAYNEQFF
v_gene: TRBV30; abundance: -; j_gene: TRBJ2-7; d_gene: TRBD1; CDR3nt: TGTGCCTGGAGTGACAGGGACAGGGGGTCCTACGAGCAGTACTTC; CDR3aa: CAWSDRDRGSYEQYF